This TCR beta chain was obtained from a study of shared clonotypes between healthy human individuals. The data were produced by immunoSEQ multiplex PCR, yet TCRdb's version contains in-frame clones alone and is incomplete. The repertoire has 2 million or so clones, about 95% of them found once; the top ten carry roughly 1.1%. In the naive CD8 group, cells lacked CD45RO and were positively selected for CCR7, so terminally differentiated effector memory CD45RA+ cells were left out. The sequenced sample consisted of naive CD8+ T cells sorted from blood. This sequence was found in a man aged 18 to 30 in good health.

The CDR3 loop reads CASSLTQGNQPQHF. The CDR3 nucleotides read TGTGCCAGCAGCTTGACCCAGGGTAATCAGCCCCAGCATTTT. This chain uses TRBV7-2 with TRBJ1-5; maybe TRBD1 (5 bases). V was clipped by 3 bases and J by 4 bases, with 10 bases between them. Germline CDR1 reads SGHTA; CDR2 reads FQGNSA. The CDR3 is made up of 14 amino acids.